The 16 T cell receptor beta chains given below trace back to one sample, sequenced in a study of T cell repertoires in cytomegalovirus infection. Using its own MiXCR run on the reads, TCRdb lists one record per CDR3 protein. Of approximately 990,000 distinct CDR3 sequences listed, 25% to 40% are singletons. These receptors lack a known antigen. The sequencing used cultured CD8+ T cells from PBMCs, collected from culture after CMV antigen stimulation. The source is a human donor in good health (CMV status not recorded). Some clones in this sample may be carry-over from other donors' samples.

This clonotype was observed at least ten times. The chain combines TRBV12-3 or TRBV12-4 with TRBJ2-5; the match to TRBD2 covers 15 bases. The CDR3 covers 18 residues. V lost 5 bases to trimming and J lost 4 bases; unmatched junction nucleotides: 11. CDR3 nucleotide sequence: TGTGCCAGCAGTCCGCCAGGACTAGCGGGGGGGTTATTAGAGACCCAGTACTTC. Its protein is CASSPPGLAGGLLETQYF.

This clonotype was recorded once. The chain's CDR3 is CASSYFAGAPTGELFF. The CDR3 DNA is TGTGCCAGCAGTTACTTTGCGGGGGCCCCCACCGGGGAGCTGTTTTTT. V and J are TRBV6-5 and TRBJ2-2; maybe TRBD2 (7 bases). Looked up from germline, CDR1 is MNHEY and CDR2 is SVGAGI. The CDR3 has 16 residues. V was shortened by 1 base and J by 4 bases, with 13 bases between the two germline ends.

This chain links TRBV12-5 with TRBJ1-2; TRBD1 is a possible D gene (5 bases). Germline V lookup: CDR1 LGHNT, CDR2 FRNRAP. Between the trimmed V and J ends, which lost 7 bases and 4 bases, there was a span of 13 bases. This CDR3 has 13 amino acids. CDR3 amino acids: CASAIGAAYGYTF. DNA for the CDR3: TGTGCTAGTGCTATCGGGGCGGCCTATGGCTACACCTTC.

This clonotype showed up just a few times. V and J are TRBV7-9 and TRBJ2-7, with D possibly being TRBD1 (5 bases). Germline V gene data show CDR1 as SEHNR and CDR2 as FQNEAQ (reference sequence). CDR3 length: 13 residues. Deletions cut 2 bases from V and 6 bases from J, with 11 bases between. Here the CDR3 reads CASSLFGAGEQYF. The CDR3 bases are TGTGCCAGCAGCTTATTTGGGGCAGGCGAGCAGTACTTC. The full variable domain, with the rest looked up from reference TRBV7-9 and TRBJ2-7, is DTGVSQNPRHKITKRGQNVTFRCDPISEHNRLYWYRQTLGQGPEFLTYFQNEAQLEKSRLLSDRFSAERPKGSFSTLEIQRTEQGDSAMYLCASSLFGAGEQYFGPGTRLTVT.

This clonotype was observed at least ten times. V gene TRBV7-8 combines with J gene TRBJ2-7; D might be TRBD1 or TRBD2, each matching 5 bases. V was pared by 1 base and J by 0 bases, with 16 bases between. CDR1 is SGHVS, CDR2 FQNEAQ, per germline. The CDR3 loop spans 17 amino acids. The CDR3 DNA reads TGTGCCAGCAGCTTAGAGGGATGGGGGATGAGCTCCTACGAGCAGTACGTC. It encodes CASSLEGWGMSSYEQYV.

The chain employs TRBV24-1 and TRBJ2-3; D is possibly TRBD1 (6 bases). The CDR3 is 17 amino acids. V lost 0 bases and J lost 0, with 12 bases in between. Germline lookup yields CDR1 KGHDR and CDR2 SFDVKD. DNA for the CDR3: TGTGCCACCAGTGATTTGCAGGGGTGGGCTAGCACAGATACGCAGTATTTT. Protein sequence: CATSDLQGWASTDTQYF.

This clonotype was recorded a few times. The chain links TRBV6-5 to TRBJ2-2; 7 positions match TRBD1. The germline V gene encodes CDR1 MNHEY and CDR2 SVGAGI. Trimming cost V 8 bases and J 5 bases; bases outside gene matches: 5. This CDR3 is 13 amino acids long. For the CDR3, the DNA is TGTGCCAGCCAGACAGGGATGACCGGGGAGCTGTTTTTT. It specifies CASQTGMTGELFF.

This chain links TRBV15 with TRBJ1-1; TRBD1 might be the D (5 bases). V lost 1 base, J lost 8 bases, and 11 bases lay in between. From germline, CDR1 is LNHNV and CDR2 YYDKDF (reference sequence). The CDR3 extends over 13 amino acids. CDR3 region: CATSRGRAIEAFF. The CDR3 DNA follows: TGTGCCACCAGCAGAGGCAGGGCCATCGAAGCTTTCTTT.

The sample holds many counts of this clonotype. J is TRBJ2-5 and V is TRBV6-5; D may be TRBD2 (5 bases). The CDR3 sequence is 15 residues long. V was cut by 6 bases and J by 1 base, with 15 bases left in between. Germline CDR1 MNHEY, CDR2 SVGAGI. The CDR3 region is CASSFSVALQETQYF. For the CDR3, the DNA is TGTGCCAGCAGCTTTTCTGTAGCGCTCCAAGAGACCCAGTACTTC.

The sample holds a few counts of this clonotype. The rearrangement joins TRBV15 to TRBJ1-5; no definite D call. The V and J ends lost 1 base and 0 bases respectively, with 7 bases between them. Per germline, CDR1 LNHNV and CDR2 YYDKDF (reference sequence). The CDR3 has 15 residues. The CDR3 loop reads CATSRGSVSNQPQHF. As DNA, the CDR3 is TGTGCCACCAGCAGAGGATCGGTTAGCAATCAGCCCCAGCATTTT.

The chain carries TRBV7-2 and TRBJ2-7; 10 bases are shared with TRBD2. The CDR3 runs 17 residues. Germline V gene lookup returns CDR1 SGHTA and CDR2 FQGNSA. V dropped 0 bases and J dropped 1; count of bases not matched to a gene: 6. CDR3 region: CASSLAYLAGASYEQYV. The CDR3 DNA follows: TGTGCCAGCAGCTTAGCGTACCTAGCGGGGGCGTCCTACGAGCAGTACGTC.

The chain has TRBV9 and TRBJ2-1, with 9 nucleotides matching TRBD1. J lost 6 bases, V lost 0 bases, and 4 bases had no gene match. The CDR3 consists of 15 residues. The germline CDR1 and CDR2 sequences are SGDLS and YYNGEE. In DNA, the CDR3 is TGTGCCAGCAGCGTAGACGGGACAGGGTTCAATGAGCAGTTCTTC. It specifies CASSVDGTGFNEQFF.

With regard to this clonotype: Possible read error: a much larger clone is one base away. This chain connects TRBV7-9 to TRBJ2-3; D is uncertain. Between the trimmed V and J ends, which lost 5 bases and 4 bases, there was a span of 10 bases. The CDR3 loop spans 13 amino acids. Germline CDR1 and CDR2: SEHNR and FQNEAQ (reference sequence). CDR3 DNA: TGTGCCAGCAGCCCCCCCCCGTCAGATACGCAGTATTTT. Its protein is CASSPPPSDTQYF.

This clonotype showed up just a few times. The CDR3 reads CASSPGGEYSYEQYF. The CDR3 nucleotides read TGTGCCAGCAGCCCGGGCGGGGAATACTCCTACGAGCAGTACTTC. V usage is TRBV5-4 and J usage is TRBJ2-7; tentative D call: TRBD2 (6 bases). This CDR3 contains 15 residues. Germline CDR1 SGHNT, CDR2 YYREEE (reference sequence). Trimming left V 4 bases short and J 0 bases short, with 14 bases between.

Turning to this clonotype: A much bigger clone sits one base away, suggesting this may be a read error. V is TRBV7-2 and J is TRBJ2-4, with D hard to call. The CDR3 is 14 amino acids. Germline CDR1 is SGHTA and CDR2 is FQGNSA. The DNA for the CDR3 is TGTGCCAGCAGCTTATCGGCCACGAAAAACAATCAGTACTTC. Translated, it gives CASSLSATKNNQYF.

This CDR3 reads CSARDGSSYEQYV. The DNA of the CDR3 is TGCAGTGCTAGAGATGGTAGCTCCTACGAGCAGTACGTC. This rearrangement joins TRBV20-1 to TRBJ2-7; no clear D gene. CDR3 length: 13 amino acids. CDR1 and CDR2 from the germline V gene are DFQATT and SNEGSKA (reference sequence). Trimming cost V 0 bases and J 0 bases, with 6 bases left between them.